This T cell receptor (beta chain) was recovered during a study of shared clonotypes between healthy human individuals. Germline V gene lookup returns CDR1 MDHEN and CDR2 SYDVKM. V was cut by 3 bases and J by 6 bases, with 12 bases left in between. CDR3 length: 13 residues. Over several immunoSEQ plates, each subset's genomic DNA was distributed in even portions. Assay used: immunoSEQ multiplex PCR; TCRdb lists only in-frame clones, some missing. The table has under 600,000 clones, just over 75% seen once; the top ten hold around 12%. The chain joins TRBV28 to TRBJ2-7; D is unclear. Sequences were obtained from PBMCs. This sequence was found in a woman aged 40 to 50 in good health. Some clones in this sample may be carry-over from other donors' samples. DNA of the CDR3: TGTGCCAGCAGTTTCGACCCGGACCTCGAGCAGTACTTC. Translating gives CASSFDPDLEQYF.